This T cell receptor beta chain originates from a study of cytomegalovirus exposure and HLA in healthy donors. Findings of the study overall: Accurate prediction of HLA-A and HLA-B alleles (for most subjects) was reportedly achieved from TCR beta sequences. V- and J-gene trimming in TCR beta was tied to a missense DCLRE1C variant by an analysis performed later. Presence/absence analyses took donor sequencing depth as roughly uniform.

The CDR3 has 13 residues. The germline V and J ends were trimmed by 3 bases and 2 bases, with 5 bases remaining between them. Per germline, CDR1 MRHNA and CDR2 SNTAGT. Concerning this clone: The target antigen is unknown.

The PCR employed 60 Vbeta primers together with 13 Jbeta primers. Generated by immunoSEQ multiplex PCR, the TCRdb table keeps only in-frame clones and is missing some. The sample totals about 130,000 clones. Likely unrecorded immune exposures existed in these nominally healthy donors. The sequence was obtained from a woman aged 40 to 50 in good health and CMV-seronegative. The sample was PBMCs. The rearrangement joins TRBV6-4 to TRBJ1-3; unclear D gene. CDR3 sequence: CASSEEAGNTIYF. In nucleotides, the CDR3 is TGTGCCAGCAGTGAAGAGGCTGGAAACACCATATATTTT.